A selection of T cell receptor beta chains follows, all from one sample in a study of blood T cell repertoires in COVID-19. Profiling relied on immunoSEQ multiplex PCR, and the TCRdb table lists in-frame clones only, not all of them. The profile shows 200,000 to 250,000 clones, roughly four fifths of them singletons. The sample consisted of peripheral blood. The receptors stem from a woman in her 70s with acute or convalescent COVID-19. Both conserved end residues are part of each CDR3. D genes are given only for firm matches. Where a row states a size, it is once, few, many or the class of an expanded clone; other rows omit it.

TRBV18	.	TRBJ1-4	TRBD1	CASSLTGKGGASEKLFF	TGTGCCAGCTCACTTACCGGCAAAGGGGGCGCTTCTGAAAAACTGTTTTTT
TRBV2	.	TRBJ1-1	.	CASSVRDMRNTEAFF	TGTGCCAGCAGTGTTAGGGACATGAGGAACACTGAAGCTTTCTTT
TRBV6-2/TRBV6-3	.	TRBJ1-5	.	CASSSYSNQPQHF	TGTGCCAGCAGTTCTTATAGCAATCAGCCCCAGCATTTT
TRBV15	.	TRBJ1-5	.	CATSRGDFRGSQPQHF	TGTGCCACCAGCAGAGGCGATTTTCGCGGCAGTCAGCCCCAGCATTTT
TRBV3-1/TRBV3-2	.	TRBJ1-1	.	CASSEGLKNTEAFF	TGTGCCAGCAGCGAGGGACTGAAGAACACTGAAGCTTTCTTT
TRBV6-1	.	TRBJ1-1	.	CASSELIGQVEAFF	TGTGCCAGCAGTGAATTAATTGGCCAAGTTGAAGCTTTCTTT
TRBV4-3	few	TRBJ1-2	TRBD1	CASSQDRTGGNYGYTF	TGCGCCAGCAGCCAAGATCGGACAGGGGGCAACTATGGCTACACCTTC
TRBV11-2	.	TRBJ2-7	.	CASSFGVLNDEQYF	TGTGCCAGCAGCTTCGGGGTACTTAACGACGAGCAGTACTTC
TRBV5-4	few	TRBJ1-1	.	CASITTRGRNTEAFF	TGTGCCAGCATTACTACCCGGGGAAGGAACACTGAAGCTTTCTTT
TRBV29-1	few	TRBJ1-2	.	CSVEDYGRGFGYTF	TGCAGCGTTGAAGATTACGGCAGGGGTTTTGGCTACACCTTC
TRBV2	.	TRBJ2-7	.	CASSISGVQEQYF	TGTGCCAGCAGTATCAGCGGCGTTCAGGAGCAGTACTTC
TRBV5-8	.	TRBJ1-2	.	CASSFSSAPEDGYTF	TGTGCCAGCAGCTTTTCTTCAGCCCCGGAGGACGGCTACACCTTC
TRBV29-1	.	TRBJ1-2	TRBD1	CSVSDYTGGSYGYTF	TGCAGCGTTTCCGACTATACAGGGGGCAGCTATGGCTACACCTTC
TRBV19	.	TRBJ2-5	.	CASSILQQETQYF	TGTGCCAGTAGTATTTTACAGCAAGAGACCCAGTACTTC
TRBV11-3	once	TRBJ1-4	TRBD1	CASSAPGQGNEKLFF	TGTGCCAGCAGCGCACCGGGACAGGGGAATGAAAAACTGTTTTTT
TRBV28	.	TRBJ1-3	TRBD1	CASSPQTGGNTIYF	TGTGCCAGCAGTCCCCAGACAGGGGGAAACACCATATATTTT
TRBV7-2	.	TRBJ2-1	.	CASSLAGTGNEQFF	TGTGCCAGCAGCTTAGCTGGTACCGGCAATGAGCAGTTCTTC
TRBV5-5	.	TRBJ2-1	TRBD2	CASSTSGETYNEQFF	TGTGCCAGCAGTACTAGCGGGGAGACCTACAATGAGCAGTTCTTC
TRBV4-2	.	TRBJ1-6	.	CASSQEMAGRYSPLHF	TGTGCCAGCAGCCAAGAAATGGCAGGGCGATATTCACCCCTCCACTTT
TRBV6-5	.	TRBJ2-5	TRBD1	CASSTTGTGKETQYF	TGTGCCAGCAGTACGACCGGGACAGGGAAAGAGACCCAGTACTTC
TRBV6-5	.	TRBJ2-7	.	CASSIVDSSYEQYF	TGTGCCAGCAGTATAGTCGACAGCTCCTACGAGCAGTACTTC
TRBV28	.	TRBJ1-2	TRBD1	CASSSTDRAGYTF	TGTGCCAGCAGTTCAACGGACAGGGCTGGCTACACCTTC
TRBV27	many	TRBJ1-5	.	CASSSGRLTSNQPQHF	TGTGCCAGCAGTTCGGGTCGACTGACCAGCAATCAGCCCCAGCATTTT
TRBV21-1	.	TRBJ1-2	.	CASPGQGVDGYTF	TGTGCCAGTCCGGGACAGGGGGTGGATGGCTACACCTTC
TRBV4-2	many	TRBJ2-3	TRBD2	CASSQDGASGGADTQYF	TGTGCCAGCAGCCAAGATGGCGCTAGCGGGGGGGCAGATACGCAGTATTTT
TRBV19	.	TRBJ1-6	TRBD1	CASTGTVNSPLHF	TGTGCCAGTACCGGGACAGTCAATTCACCCCTCCACTTT
TRBV5-1	.	TRBJ2-7	TRBD1	CASSEDRAIPYEQYF	TGCGCCAGCAGCGAGGACAGGGCAATCCCCTACGAGCAGTACTTC
TRBV5-1	.	TRBJ2-3	TRBD2	CASSSGTSTGTQYF	TGCGCCAGCAGCTCCGGGACTAGCACAGGTACGCAGTATTTT
TRBV7-2	.	TRBJ2-7	TRBD1	CASSSDRGLHYEQYF	TGTGCCAGCAGCTCCGACAGGGGGCTACATTACGAGCAGTACTTC
TRBV7-9	once	TRBJ1-1	.	CASSGGMNTEAFF	TGTGCCAGCAGCGGGGGGATGAACACTGAAGCTTTCTTT
TRBV6-5	.	TRBJ1-3	TRBD1	CASSSGTVGNTIYF	TGTGCCAGCAGTTCCGGGACAGTCGGAAACACCATATATTTT
TRBV7-2	.	TRBJ2-1	.	CASSFAGPLLGYNEQFF	TGTGCCAGCAGCTTTGCGGGGCCGCTACTTGGTTACAATGAGCAGTTCTTC
TRBV3-1/TRBV3-2	.	TRBJ1-1	TRBD1	CASSQEARTGKAFF	TGTGCCAGCAGCCAAGAAGCCAGGACAGGGAAGGCTTTCTTT
TRBV15	.	TRBJ2-5	TRBD2	CATSLGVLAGQETQYF	TGTGCCACCAGCCTTGGTGTCCTAGCGGGGCAAGAGACCCAGTACTTC
TRBV10-1	.	TRBJ2-6	.	CASSRGSGANVLTF	TGCGCCAGCAGCAGGGGATCTGGGGCCAACGTCCTGACTTTC
TRBV7-8	.	TRBJ2-3	TRBD2	CASSFLLAGVQEDTQYF	TGTGCCAGCAGCTTTCTACTAGCGGGGGTTCAAGAAGATACGCAGTATTTT
TRBV11-3	.	TRBJ1-1	.	CASSLGGRTEAFF	TGTGCCAGCAGCTTGGGGGGACGAACTGAAGCTTTCTTT
TRBV6-5	.	TRBJ1-5	.	CASRRYSNQPQHF	TGTGCCAGCAGGCGGTATAGCAATCAGCCCCAGCATTTT
TRBV24-1	.	TRBJ1-2	TRBD1	CATSATGGGYGYTF	TGTGCCACCAGTGCCACAGGGGGCGGCTATGGCTACACCTTC
TRBV29-1	.	TRBJ2-1	TRBD2	CSVQSPAGGPYEQFF	TGCAGCGTTCAGAGCCCAGCGGGGGGGCCGTATGAGCAGTTCTTC
TRBV9	.	TRBJ2-1	TRBD2	CASSVGLADNEQFF	TGTGCCAGCAGCGTAGGACTAGCGGACAATGAGCAGTTCTTC
TRBV6-5	.	TRBJ2-3	TRBD1	CASSQSDRAHTQYF	TGTGCCAGCAGTCAATCGGACAGGGCCCATACGCAGTATTTT
TRBV24-1	.	TRBJ1-1	TRBD1	CATSDEKQGPNTEAFF	TGTGCCACCAGTGATGAGAAACAGGGGCCGAACACTGAAGCTTTCTTT
TRBV10-3	.	TRBJ2-5	TRBD1	CAISGNRDRGRETQYF	TGTGCCATCAGTGGTAACCGGGACAGGGGTAGGGAGACCCAGTACTTC
TRBV6-5	.	TRBJ2-7	TRBD1	CATSGTGAYEQYF	TGTGCCACCTCCGGGACAGGAGCCTACGAGCAGTACTTC
TRBV5-4	once	TRBJ2-3	TRBD2	CASSLAGGSTDTQYF	TGTGCCAGCAGCCTAGCGGGGGGGTCCACAGATACGCAGTATTTT